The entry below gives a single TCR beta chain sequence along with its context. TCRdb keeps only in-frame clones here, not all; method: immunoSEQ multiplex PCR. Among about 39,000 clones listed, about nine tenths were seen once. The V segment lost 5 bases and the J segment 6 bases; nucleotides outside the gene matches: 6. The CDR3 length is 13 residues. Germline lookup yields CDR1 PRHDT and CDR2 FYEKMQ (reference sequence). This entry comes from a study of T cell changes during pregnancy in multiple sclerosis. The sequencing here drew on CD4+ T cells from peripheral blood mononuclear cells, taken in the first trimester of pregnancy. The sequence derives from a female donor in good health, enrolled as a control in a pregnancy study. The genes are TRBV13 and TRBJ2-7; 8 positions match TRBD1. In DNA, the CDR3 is TGTGCCAGCAGCCAGGACAGGGCTGGCGAGCAGTACTTC. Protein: CASSQDRAGEQYF.